Listed here is a single TCR beta chain. The V end lost 1 base, the J end lost 6 bases, and 13 bases lay between the germline ends. CDR1 is MGHRA and CDR2 is YSYEKL in the germline V gene. The CDR3 covers 15 residues. The sample comes from a study of cytomegalovirus exposure and HLA in healthy donors. The study ran its PCR with 60 Vbeta and 13 Jbeta primers. Some clones are missing from TCRdb's copy, which holds only in-frame ones; the method was immunoSEQ multiplex PCR. The table lists roughly 90,000 clones, 82% of them singletons. The chain has TRBV4-1 and TRBJ1-5, with unresolved D. Material for sequencing was PBMCs. This TCR came from a young man in good health and CMV-seropositive. Here the CDR3 DNA reads TGCGCCAGCAGCCAAGTGGCCACCTCCGCTCAGCCCCAGCATTTT. Its protein product is CASSQVATSAQPQHF.